This TCR beta chain was found in a study of blood T cells in healthy people across ages. A word on this clonotype: The antigen remains undetermined.

Study-wide results and limits: Lack of knowledge of donor CMV status possibly confounded expanded clonotype changes.

Healthy individuals of Caucasian origin from Russia, aged about 6 to 100, served as donors. Samples each yielded at least 6 micrograms of total RNA. A J-beta primer mix and a sample-barcoded 5' primer were used in a second PCR of about 7 to 12 cycles. TCRdb processed the 5' RACE reads anew with MiXCR; each CDR3 protein has one entry. The sample carries hundreds of thousands of distinct CDR3 sequences, 40% to 45% recorded once. The J segment lost 4 bases and the V segment lost 5 bases, leaving 6 bases of the junction unmatched. Germline assignment: CDR1 SGHTA and CDR2 FQGTGA. The CDR3 length is 16 residues.

J is TRBJ2-2 and V is TRBV7-3; 11 nucleotides line up with TRBD2. The sequenced material came from blood. The source is a man older than 75 in good health. The DNA of the CDR3 is TGTGCCAGCAGCCCGATAGCGGGAGGGACCACCGGGGAGCTGTTTTTT. Amino acid sequence: CASSPIAGGTTGELFF. The full variable domain, its missing parts supplied by reference TRBV7-3 and TRBJ2-2, is GAGVSQTPSNKVTEKGKYVELRCDPISGHTALYWYRQSLGQGPEFLIYFQGTGAADDSGLPNDRFFAVRPEGSVSTLKIQRTERGDSAVYLCASSPIAGGTTGELFFGEGSRLTVL.